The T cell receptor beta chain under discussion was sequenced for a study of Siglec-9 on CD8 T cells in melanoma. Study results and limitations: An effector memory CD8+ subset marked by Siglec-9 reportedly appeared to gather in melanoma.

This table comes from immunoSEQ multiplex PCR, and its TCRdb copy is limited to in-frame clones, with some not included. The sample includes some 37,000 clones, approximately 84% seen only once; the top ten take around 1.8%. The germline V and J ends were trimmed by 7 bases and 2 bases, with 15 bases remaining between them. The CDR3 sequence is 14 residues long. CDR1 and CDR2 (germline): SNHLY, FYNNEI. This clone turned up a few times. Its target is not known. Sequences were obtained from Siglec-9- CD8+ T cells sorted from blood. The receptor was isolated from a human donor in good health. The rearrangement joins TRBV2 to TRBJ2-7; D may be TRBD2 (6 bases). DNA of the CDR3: TGTGCCAGCACCGGCGGGATCGGAGCCTACGAGCAGTACTTC. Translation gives CASTGGIGAYEQYF.